This is a list of T cell receptor beta chains from one sample in a study of cytomegalovirus exposure and HLA in healthy donors. The repertoire was sequenced with immunoSEQ multiplex PCR; TCRdb's copy has only in-frame clones and lacks some. The table lists 50,000 or so clones, just under 95% of them singletons. Sequenced material: PBMCs. Source of these receptors: a man between 18 and 35 years old in good health and CMV-seronegative. Both conserved end residues are part of each CDR3. The D gene is left open where the match is weak. A clone size is listed for some rows: how often the clone was seen (once, few, many), or a class if it is expanded.

j_call,clone_size,v_call,d_call,cdr3_aa,cdr3_nt
TRBJ1-1,.,TRBV7-9,.,CASSLGGWGRNTEAFF,TGTGCCAGCAGCCTAGGGGGTTGGGGCCGGAACACTGAAGCTTTCTTT
TRBJ2-5,.,TRBV27,.,CASSPTMARYQETQYF,TGTGCCAGCAGTCCCACCATGGCGAGGTACCAAGAGACCCAGTACTTC
TRBJ2-3,.,TRBV4-1,TRBD2,CASSQVWGEGTDTQYF,TGCGCCAGCAGCCAAGTATGGGGGGAGGGAACAGATACGCAGTATTTT
TRBJ1-4,once,TRBV2,TRBD1,CASSRTGSNEKLFF,TGTGCCAGCAGTAGGACAGGGAGTAATGAAAAACTGTTTTTT
TRBJ2-3,.,TRBV5-1,.,CASSLAMVGRTDTQYF,TGCGCCAGCAGCTTGGCCATGGTAGGGAGGACAGATACGCAGTATTTT
TRBJ2-2,.,TRBV6-6,TRBD1,CASSRDRANTGELFF,TGTGCCAGCAGTCGGGACAGAGCGAACACCGGGGAGCTGTTTTTT
TRBJ2-2,.,TRBV4-1,TRBD1,CASSQDNRGSNTGELFF,TGCGCCAGCAGCCAAGATAACAGGGGCTCGAACACCGGGGAGCTGTTTTTT
TRBJ2-2,.,TRBV7-8,.,CASTLGAAGELFF,TGTGCCAGCACTCTAGGGGCGGCCGGGGAGCTGTTTTTT
TRBJ1-1,.,TRBV6-5,.,CASSYEGWNTEAFF,TGTGCCAGCAGTTACGAGGGTTGGAACACTGAAGCTTTCTTT
TRBJ1-1,.,TRBV5-4,.,CASSPGGKTTEAFF,TGTGCCAGCAGCCCGGGGGGGAAGACCACTGAAGCTTTCTTT
TRBJ2-3,.,TRBV19,.,CASRSMTASTDTQYF,TGTGCCAGTAGATCGATGACAGCTAGCACAGATACGCAGTATTTT
TRBJ2-6,.,TRBV28,TRBD1,CASSLRTGGPGANVLTF,TGTGCCAGCAGTTTGAGGACAGGGGGCCCTGGGGCCAACGTCCTGACTTTC
TRBJ2-3,.,TRBV19,TRBD1,CASSIGRDRELSDTQYF,TGTGCCAGTAGTATAGGGAGGGACAGGGAATTGTCAGATACGCAGTATTTT
TRBJ2-1,.,TRBV5-4,.,CASSLKGLAPYNEQFF,TGTGCCAGCAGCTTGAAAGGTCTAGCCCCCTACAATGAGCAGTTCTTC
TRBJ1-2,.,TRBV6-5,.,CASSYSQGSGYTF,TGTGCCAGCAGTTACTCACAGGGTAGTGGCTACACCTTC
TRBJ2-4,once,TRBV5-4,TRBD1,CASSSTGVLAKNIQYF,TGTGCCAGCAGCTCGACAGGGGTTCTAGCCAAAAACATTCAGTACTTC
TRBJ2-2,.,TRBV19,.,CASSPQGSSNTGELFF,TGTGCCAGTAGTCCCCAGGGCAGTTCGAACACCGGGGAGCTGTTTTTT
TRBJ1-1,.,TRBV7-9,.,CASSSWTAMNTEAFF,TGTGCCAGCAGCTCTTGGACAGCAATGAACACTGAAGCTTTCTTT
TRBJ2-1,.,TRBV11-3,TRBD2,CASSLVAGAGWNEQFF,TGTGCCAGCAGCTTAGTAGCGGGAGCAGGGTGGAATGAGCAGTTCTTC
TRBJ2-7,once,TRBV11-3,.,CASSLVGGATEQYF,TGTGCCAGCAGCTTAGTTGGAGGGGCTACCGAGCAGTACTTC
TRBJ2-3,.,TRBV7-6,TRBD1,CASSPNGQGAKDTQYF,TGTGCCAGCAGCCCCAACGGACAGGGGGCGAAAGATACGCAGTATTTT
TRBJ2-3,medium-sized,TRBV27,TRBD2,CASTISTSGSDTQYF,TGTGCCAGCACTATAAGTACTAGCGGGAGTGATACGCAGTATTTT
TRBJ2-5,.,TRBV7-2,.,CASSLGRRETQYF,TGTGCCAGCAGCTTAGGGAGGAGGGAGACCCAGTACTTC
TRBJ2-2,.,TRBV19,.,CASSTGFTGELFF,TGTGCCAGTAGTACAGGCTTCACCGGGGAGCTGTTTTTT
TRBJ2-3,.,TRBV5-1,.,CASSARLGTDTQYF,TGCGCCAGCAGCGCTCGGTTGGGCACAGATACGCAGTATTTT
TRBJ2-7,.,TRBV6-5,TRBD1,CASGAGTGSYEQYF,TGTGCCAGCGGAGCCGGGACAGGCTCCTACGAGCAGTACTTC
TRBJ2-7,.,TRBV2,.,CASTLDREQYF,TGTGCCAGCACCCTAGACAGGGAGCAGTACTTC
TRBJ1-2,once,TRBV11-3,TRBD1,CATYTGQNYGYTF,TGTGCCACCTACACGGGACAGAACTATGGCTACACCTTC
TRBJ1-3,.,TRBV18,.,CASSPGHGNTIYF,TGTGCCAGCTCACCCGGACACGGGAACACCATATATTTT
TRBJ2-1,.,TRBV5-6,TRBD2,CASSSFLAALGNEQFF,TGTGCCAGCAGCTCGTTTCTAGCGGCCCTAGGGAATGAGCAGTTCTTC
TRBJ2-1,.,TRBV5-1,.,CASSDSGTKGDEQFF,TGCGCCAGCAGCGATTCCGGGACAAAGGGTGATGAGCAGTTCTTC
TRBJ2-3,.,TRBV10-3,.,CAIRGYGGTDTQYF,TGTGCCATCAGAGGTTATGGGGGGACAGATACGCAGTATTTT
TRBJ2-3,.,TRBV19,TRBD2,CASSKLAGGTDTQYF,TGTGCCAGTAGTAAGCTAGCGGGAGGCACAGATACGCAGTATTTT
TRBJ2-7,.,TRBV5-6,TRBD2,CASSGGTSSSYEQYF,TGTGCCAGCAGCGGCGGGACTAGCTCCTCCTACGAGCAGTACTTC
TRBJ2-1,.,TRBV29-1,.,CSVANLLSYNEQFF,TGCAGCGTTGCCAACTTGCTTTCCTACAATGAGCAGTTCTTC
TRBJ1-1,.,TRBV2,TRBD1,CASSVGDRVRGNTEAFF,TGTGCCAGCAGTGTAGGCGACAGGGTTAGGGGGAACACTGAAGCTTTCTTT
TRBJ2-1,.,TRBV11-2,TRBD2,CASSLGLAGEFRREQFF,TGTGCCAGCAGCTTAGGACTAGCGGGAGAGTTTCGGCGGGAGCAGTTCTTC
TRBJ2-3,.,TRBV7-9,TRBD2,CASSFVIKASGFSTDTQYF,TGTGCCAGCAGCTTCGTTATTAAGGCTAGCGGGTTTAGCACAGATACGCAGTATTTT
TRBJ2-7,.,TRBV6-5,TRBD2,CASSQGLADSYEQYF,TGTGCCAGCAGCCAGGGACTAGCGGACTCCTACGAGCAGTACTTC
TRBJ2-3,.,TRBV7-2,TRBD2,CASSLARLAGVLTDTQYF,TGTGCCAGCAGCTTAGCGCGACTAGCGGGAGTTCTAACAGATACGCAGTATTTT
TRBJ1-5,.,TRBV7-2,.,CASSLSENQPQHF,TGTGCCAGCAGCTTATCGGAGAATCAGCCCCAGCATTTT
TRBJ2-7,.,TRBV5-1,.,CASSLGSDRTYEQYF,TGCGCCAGCAGCTTGGGTTCGGACAGAACCTACGAGCAGTACTTC
TRBJ2-7,.,TRBV4-1,.,CASSLDSDWYEQYF,TGCGCCAGCAGCCTGGACAGTGATTGGTACGAGCAGTACTTC
TRBJ2-3,.,TRBV19,TRBD2,CASSIDLAGGGDTQYF,TGTGCCAGTAGTATAGATCTGGCGGGAGGGGGGGATACGCAGTATTTT
TRBJ2-5,.,TRBV28,.,CASSLGVTQYF,TGTGCCAGCAGTTTGGGCGTTACCCAGTACTTC
TRBJ2-5,once,TRBV27,.,CASSRGETQYF,TGTGCCAGCAGTAGAGGGGAGACCCAGTACTTC
TRBJ2-1,once,TRBV11-2,.,CASRRTGDNEQFF,TGTGCCAGCAGGAGAACCGGGGACAATGAGCAGTTCTTC
TRBJ1-1,.,TRBV28,.,CASSLTGGSSRMNTEAFF,TGTGCCAGCAGTTTAACAGGCGGAAGCTCTAGAATGAACACTGAAGCTTTCTTT
TRBJ2-2,.,TRBV5-1,.,CASSQRNTGELFF,TGCGCCAGCAGCCAGCGGAACACCGGGGAGCTGTTTTTT